A single sample is the source of the 21 T cell receptor beta chains below, sequenced in a study of T-cell memory formation after mild COVID-19. TCRdb redid the calling of the 5' RACE reads with MiXCR, one entry per CDR3 protein. The sample lists 540,000 or so distinct CDR3 sequences, over 20% occurring once. The sample taken for sequencing was PBMCs or a T cell subset sorted from them (not recorded which). Source of these receptors: an adult woman who had mild COVID-19 (a few samples of this study predate the infection). Cell type and time point are not known.

The chain combines TRBV6-6 with TRBJ1-1; 8 nucleotides align to TRBD1. The CDR3 extends over 14 amino acids. Germline V gene data show CDR1 as MNHNY and CDR2 as SVGAGI (reference sequence). J gave up 3 bases and V 0 bases, and 0 bases lay outside the gene matches. CDR3 nucleotides: TGTGCCAGCAGTTACTCGACAGGGGACACTGAAGCTTTCTTT. It yields the protein CASSYSTGDTEAFF.

A few counts support this clonotype. The chain joins TRBV7-2 to TRBJ2-1; TRBD2 agrees at 13 bases. Germline lookup yields CDR1 SGHTA and CDR2 FQGNSA. V lost 0 bases and J lost 8; bases outside the gene matches: 4. The CDR3 contains 16 residues. As DNA, the CDR3 is TGTGCCAGCAGCTTAGCGTTACTAGCGGGGGGGTATGAGCAGTTCTTC. Translating it yields CASSLALLAGGYEQFF.

The table lists this clonotype with a few counts. CDR3 coding DNA: TGCGCCAGCAGCCAACAGGGGACAGGGGTCTTTTTCGGCCGGGAGACCCAGTACTTC. It encodes CASSQQGTGVFFGRETQYF. This chain uses TRBV4-1 with TRBJ2-5; TRBD1 aligns across 10 bases. V shed 2 bases, J shed 5 bases, and the junction held 17 bases outside the gene matches. This CDR3 has 19 amino acids. The germline V gene encodes CDR1 MGHRA and CDR2 YSYEKL.

This clonotype was seen more than once but under ten times. This chain uses TRBV6-1 with TRBJ1-5; D unclear. V was trimmed by 3 bases and J by 7 bases, leaving 16 bases between them. The CDR3 contains 15 residues. Germline V gene data show CDR1 as MNHNS and CDR2 as SASEGT. CDR3 amino acids: CASSDPLDRGQPQHF. DNA of the CDR3: TGTGCCAGCAGTGACCCATTGGATCGAGGCCAGCCCCAGCATTTT.

This clonotype was seen only a few times. For the CDR3, the DNA is TGTGCCTGGAGTGTTGGTATCCATCAGCCCCAGCATTTT. Its protein is CAWSVGIHQPQHF. J is TRBJ1-5 and V is TRBV30; D gene unclear. Per the germline V gene, CDR1 is GTSNPN and CDR2 is SVGIG (reference sequence). The CDR3 sequence is 13 residues long. Trimming left V 0 bases short and J 5 bases short, with 8 bases between.

This clonotype was detected a few times. V is TRBV24-1 and J is TRBJ1-5, with TRBD1 identical over 9 bases. Losses at the gene ends were 2 bases for V and 2 bases for J; bases not matched to a gene: 3. Germline loops: CDR1 KGHDR, CDR2 SFDVKD. The CDR3 is made up of 16 amino acids. This CDR3 is CATSDWRTGGNQPQHF. The DNA for the CDR3 is TGTGCCACCAGTGATTGGCGGACAGGGGGCAATCAGCCCCAGCATTTT.

The gene calls are TRBV3-1 and TRBJ2-5; D remains ambiguous. The CDR3 is made up of 17 amino acids. Deletions cut 3 bases from V and 1 base from J, with 18 bases between. Germline CDR1 reads LGHDT; CDR2 reads YNNKEL (reference sequence). CDR3 DNA sequence: TGTGCCAGCAGCCAGAGAGACGGACCCCTCAGCCAAGAGACCCAGTACTTC. This encodes CASSQRDGPLSQETQYF.

This chain uses TRBV15 with TRBJ1-5; D remains ambiguous. CDR1 is LNHNV and CDR2 is YYDKDF in the germline V gene (reference sequence). The CDR3 has 17 amino acids. V was shortened by 0 bases and J by 1 base, with 13 bases between the two germline ends. CDR3 nucleotide sequence: TGTGCCACCAGCAGAGATCCCCCACAGACAAGCAATCAGCCCCAGCATTTT. It specifies CATSRDPPQTSNQPQHF.

This chain joins TRBV7-6 and TRBJ2-5, with 11 bases aligning to TRBD2. Trimming at V came to 0 bases and at J to 2 bases, leaving 5 bases not matched to a gene. Germline CDR1 SGHVS, CDR2 FNYEAQ. This CDR3 has 17 residues. The CDR3 DNA sequence: TGTGCCAGCAGCTTAGCGCTACTAGCGGGAGTTCAAGAGACCCAGTACTTC. The encoded protein is CASSLALLAGVQETQYF.

This clonotype was observed a handful of times. V gene TRBV12-3 or TRBV12-4 combines with J gene TRBJ2-3; D uncertain. This CDR3 spans 15 amino acids. V was shortened by 6 bases and J by 4 bases, with 17 bases between the two germline ends. The CDR3 DNA sequence: TGTGCCAGCAGCCCGAAGACAAACGCGGCAGATACGCAGTATTTT. Encoded protein: CASSPKTNAADTQYF.

The rearrangement joins TRBV9 to TRBJ2-1, with TRBD2 identical over 8 bases. The CDR3 consists of 17 residues. Looked up from germline, CDR1 is SGDLS and CDR2 is YYNGEE. Trimming cost V 4 bases and J 2 bases; bases outside gene matches: 11. The CDR3 protein is CASSSYRGGRTYNEQFF. The CDR3 bases are TGTGCCAGCAGCTCTTATCGGGGGGGTAGGACCTACAATGAGCAGTTCTTC.

The chain combines TRBV19 with TRBJ1-1, with 8 bases identical to TRBD1. Germline V gene lookup returns CDR1 LNHDA and CDR2 SQIVND (reference sequence). CDR3 length equals 14 residues. Trimming cost V 9 bases and J 1 base; bases outside gene matches: 7. CDR3 coding DNA: TGTGCCAGCAACAGGGGGTGGCAGAACACTGAAGCTTTCTTT. Translation: CASNRGWQNTEAFF.

The gene calls are TRBV3-1 and TRBJ1-2; the D is unclear. CDR1 LGHDT and CDR2 YNNKEL come from the germline V gene (reference sequence). The CDR3 spans 11 residues. V was clipped by 0 bases and J by 7 bases, with 3 bases between them. The CDR3 sequence is CASSQESGYTF. DNA of the CDR3: TGTGCCAGCAGCCAAGAGAGTGGCTACACCTTC. Filled out from reference TRBV3-1 and TRBJ1-2, the complete variable domain reads DTAVSQTPKYLVTQMGNDKSIKCEQNLGHDTMYWYKQDSKKFLKIMFSYNNKELIINETVPNRFSPKSPDKAHLNLHINSLELGDSAVYFCASSQESGYTFGSGTRLTVV.

V is TRBV7-2 and J is TRBJ2-1; TRBD2 agrees at 10 bases. The CDR3 sequence is 15 residues long. Germline CDR1 and CDR2: SGHTA and FQGNSA. Losses at the gene ends were 2 bases for V and 9 bases for J; bases not matched to a gene: 7. This CDR3 reads CASSLTAGGPLEQFF. In DNA form, the CDR3 reads TGTGCCAGCAGCTTAACAGCGGGAGGGCCTCTTGAGCAGTTCTTC.

The V gene is TRBV6-2 or TRBV6-3, the J gene TRBJ2-3; TRBD2 is a possible D gene (5 bases). CDR3 length: 13 amino acids. Trimming took 5 bases from V and 7 from J, leaving 13 bases between them. CDR1 and CDR2 (germline): MNHEY, SVGEGT. For the CDR3, the DNA is TGTGCCAGCAGTGGACTCTCGGCGAATACGCAGTATTTT. This encodes CASSGLSANTQYF.

This clonotype came up many times. The rearrangement joins TRBV5-1 to TRBJ2-1; TRBD1 or TRBD2 may be the D gene (5 bases each). V lost 0 bases and J 8 bases, leaving 15 bases between the germline ends. Germline-derived CDR1 and CDR2 are SGHRS and YFSETQ. This CDR3 is built from 15 residues. The DNA for the CDR3 is TGCGCCAGCAGCTTGGGAGGGGCCGGGGCTTATGAGCAGTTCTTC. It encodes CASSLGGAGAYEQFF.

This clonotype was seen a handful of times. V and J are TRBV6-2 or TRBV6-3 and TRBJ2-5; 13 positions agree with TRBD2. CDR3 length equals 15 residues. The germline V gene has CDR1 MNHEY and CDR2 SVGEGT. V shed 5 bases, J shed 5 bases, and the junction held 5 bases outside the gene matches. The CDR3: CASSQLAGGRETQYF. In DNA form, the CDR3 reads TGTGCCAGCAGTCAACTAGCGGGAGGGCGGGAGACCCAGTACTTC.

J is TRBJ2-7 and V is TRBV12-3 or TRBV12-4; D is perhaps TRBD1 or TRBD2 (6 bases each). The CDR3 is 16 residues long. The germline V and J ends were trimmed by 9 bases and 2 bases, with 23 bases remaining between them. In nucleotides, the CDR3 is TGTGCCAGTAGGTTTTTGGGAGGACAGCACCCCTACGAGCAGTACTTC. Its protein is CASRFLGGQHPYEQYF.

This clonotype was recorded many times. The chain couples TRBV15 to TRBJ2-5; D not resolved. The CDR3 is 11 residues long. Trimming stripped 6 bases from V and 2 bases from J, with 4 bases between. CDR1 and CDR2 (germline): LNHNV, YYDKDF (reference sequence). In nucleotides, the CDR3 is TGTGCCACCAGTAAACAAGAGACCCAGTACTTC. Protein sequence: CATSKQETQYF.

This clonotype was counted between two and nine times. The CDR3 loop is CASNGLAGGPGYEQYF. DNA for the CDR3: TGTGCCAGCAACGGACTAGCGGGAGGGCCAGGGTACGAGCAGTACTTC. V gene TRBV11-2 combines with J gene TRBJ2-7; 15 bases fit TRBD2. The CDR3 extends over 16 amino acids. The V gene's germline CDR1 is SGHAT and CDR2 FQNNGV. V dropped 7 bases and J dropped 4; count of bases not matched to a gene: 8. Drawing the rest from reference TRBV11-2 and TRBJ2-7, the complete variable domain is EAGVAQSPRYKIIEKRQSVAFWCNPISGHATLYWYQQILGQGPKLLIQFQNNGVVDDSQLPKDRFSAERLKGVDSTLKIQPAKLEDSAVYLCASNGLAGGPGYEQYFGPGTRLTVT.

The V gene is TRBV6-6, the J gene TRBJ1-4; D ambiguous. V was shortened by 4 bases and J by 2 bases, with 23 bases between the two germline ends. CDR3 length: 19 residues. The germline gives CDR1 MNHNY, CDR2 SVGAGI (reference sequence). CDR3: CASSSDWTSRRTTNEKLFF. In nucleotides, the CDR3 is TGTGCCAGCAGTTCTGACTGGACGTCACGGAGGACGACTAATGAAAAACTGTTTTTT.